One TCR beta chain is described in this entry. No cognate antigen has been identified for it. No qualities accompany the bases; no much larger clone lies one base away. The EasySep Human CD8+ T Cell Enrichment Kit was used on day 10 to isolate CD8+ T cells from every culture. The immunoSEQ platform was used to sequence TCR beta CDR3 regions at survey depth. The QIAamp DNA micro kit was used to extract genomic DNA from every cultured and uncultured CD8+ T cell population. Per the authors' processing: Samples with fewer than 5,000 productive reads were excluded, resulting in the removal of about 6.5% of the 75 HIV peptide-stimulated cultures. A MANAFEST web app trimmed sequences to CDR3 and removed nonproductive sequences, CDR3s under 5 amino acids, and those not starting C or ending F/W. For a clonotype to count as antigen-specific, the clonotype had to expand relative to the no-peptide control in at least 2 of 3 replicates at FDR 0.01, and only within one epitope family. A frequency at least fivefold higher than in wells stimulated with peptides from other epitope families was additionally required for specific clonotypes. This is the immuneACCESS table as TCRdb keeps it, with only in-frame sequences that have V and J called. A part of the clones is gone; compared with another copy, unresolved V genes explain less than half, and the rest is unexplained. The DNA was the basis for D and trimming; V, J and clone size are from that table. This sample is represented by several thousand clones; about 67% of them were singletons. 44% of the sample is held by the ten biggest clonotypes.

The entry originates in a study of CD8 T cell repertoires and HIV-1 epitope variants (dated by TCRdb to 2019 to 2021). Background on the whole study: In separate culture wells, T cells were stimulated with each of twenty-five peptides that represented autologous and known Gag and Nef epitope variants. A CMV, EBV and flu peptide pool, the Ebola AY9 epitope as negative control, and a no-peptide well were included as control conditions. Three Gag epitope families and Nef HW9 and YT9 were included among the tested epitopes. T cells were enriched with the EasySep Human T Cell Enrichment Kit and co-cultured with equal numbers of autologous T cell-negative cells as antigen-presenting cells. The cultures were grown for about ten days in IMDM with gentamicin, and half of the media was changed on days 3 and 7 with IL-2, IL-7 and IL-15 added. An aliquot of 1M T cells was set aside as an uncultured baseline condition, separate from the 80 or so T cell cultures. A total of 83 T cell cultures were run, with each culture condition done in triplicate except for one peptide, which was done in duplicate.

What the research found in general, with its limitations: About ten antigen-specific TCR beta clonotypes were identified, and 5 or 6 of them appeared cross-reactive for autologous or known escape epitope variants. A handful of clonotypes recognized the Nef KF9 family and one the HW9 family, with no responses to the TAALDMSHF plasma variant. The assay identified only TCR beta chains and indicated proliferation in response to antigen, without indicating T cell function or cytokine profile.

Sequenced: cultured CD8+ T cells derived from PBMCs. This clonotype was sampled from a male donor with HIV.

The DNA is as follows: TGTGCCAGCAGCCCGGGACTAGCGGGAACCTACGAGCAGTACTTC. It codes for CASSPGLAGTYEQYF. The V and J genes are TRBV7-6 and TRBJ2-7, and 13 bases in between align with TRBD2. The CDR3 measures 15 amino acids from cysteine to phenylalanine. CDR3 DNA only is kept here, 45 bases in frame from base 1. Per the germline V gene, SGHVS is the CDR1 and FNYEAQ is the CDR2. The V end gives up 5 bases and the J end 2 bases, leaving 3 bases in the junction not matched to a gene.